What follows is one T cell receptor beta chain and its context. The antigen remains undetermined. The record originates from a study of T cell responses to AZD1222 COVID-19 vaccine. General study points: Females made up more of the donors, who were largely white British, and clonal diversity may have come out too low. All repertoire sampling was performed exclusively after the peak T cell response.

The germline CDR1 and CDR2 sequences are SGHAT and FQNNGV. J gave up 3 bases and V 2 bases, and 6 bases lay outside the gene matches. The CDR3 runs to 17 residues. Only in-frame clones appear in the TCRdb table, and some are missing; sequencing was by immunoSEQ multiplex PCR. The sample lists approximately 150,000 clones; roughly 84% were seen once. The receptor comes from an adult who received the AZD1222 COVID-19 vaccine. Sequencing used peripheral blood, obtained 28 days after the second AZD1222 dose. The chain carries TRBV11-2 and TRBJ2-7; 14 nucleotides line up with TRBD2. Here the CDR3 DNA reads TGTGCCAGCAGCTTAAAACGGACTAGCGGGGGGAGCTACGAGCAGTACTTC. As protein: CASSLKRTSGGSYEQYF.